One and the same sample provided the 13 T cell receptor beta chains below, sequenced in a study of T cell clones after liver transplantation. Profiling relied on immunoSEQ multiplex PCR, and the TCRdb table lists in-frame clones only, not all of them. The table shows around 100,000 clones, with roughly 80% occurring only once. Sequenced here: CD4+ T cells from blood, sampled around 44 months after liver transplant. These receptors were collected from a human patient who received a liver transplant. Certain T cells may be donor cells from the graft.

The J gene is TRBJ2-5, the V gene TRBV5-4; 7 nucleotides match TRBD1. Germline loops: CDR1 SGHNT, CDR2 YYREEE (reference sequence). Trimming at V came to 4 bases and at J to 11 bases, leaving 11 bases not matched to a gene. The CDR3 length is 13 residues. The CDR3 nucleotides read TGTGCCAGCAGCCCGAGGGACAGACGAGAGCAGTACTTC. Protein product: CASSPRDRREQYF.

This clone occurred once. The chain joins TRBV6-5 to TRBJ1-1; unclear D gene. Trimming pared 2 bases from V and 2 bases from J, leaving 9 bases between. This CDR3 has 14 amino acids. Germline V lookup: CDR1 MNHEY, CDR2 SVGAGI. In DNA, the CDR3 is TGTGCCAGCAGTTACCCGGGATACAACACTGAAGCTTTCTTT. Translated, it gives CASSYPGYNTEAFF.

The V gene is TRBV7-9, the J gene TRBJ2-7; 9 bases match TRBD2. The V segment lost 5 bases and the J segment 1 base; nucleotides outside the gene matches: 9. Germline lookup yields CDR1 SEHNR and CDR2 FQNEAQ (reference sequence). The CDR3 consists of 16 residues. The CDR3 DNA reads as TGTGCCAGCAGCACTCAAGCGGGGGGCATATCCTACGAGCAGTACTTC. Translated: CASSTQAGGISYEQYF.

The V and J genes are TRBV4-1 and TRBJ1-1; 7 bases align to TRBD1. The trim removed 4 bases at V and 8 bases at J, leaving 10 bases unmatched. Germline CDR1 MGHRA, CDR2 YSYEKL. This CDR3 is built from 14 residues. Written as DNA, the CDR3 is TGCGCCAGCAGCCCTCGATTGAGGGGGCTAGAAGCTTTCTTT. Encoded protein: CASSPRLRGLEAFF.

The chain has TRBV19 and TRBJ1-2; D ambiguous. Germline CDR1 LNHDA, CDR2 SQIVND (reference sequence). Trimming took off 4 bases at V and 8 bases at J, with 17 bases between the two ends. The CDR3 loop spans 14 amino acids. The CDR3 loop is CASSTGGGPGGYTF. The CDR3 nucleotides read TGTGCCAGTAGTACAGGCGGCGGGCCCGGGGGCTACACCTTC.

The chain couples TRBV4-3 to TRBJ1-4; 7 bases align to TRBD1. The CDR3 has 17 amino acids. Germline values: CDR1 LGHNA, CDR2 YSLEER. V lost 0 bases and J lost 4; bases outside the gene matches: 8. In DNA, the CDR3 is TGCGCCAGCAGCCAAGATTTGGGGACAGTTTTTAATGAAAAACTGTTTTTT. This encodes CASSQDLGTVFNEKLFF.

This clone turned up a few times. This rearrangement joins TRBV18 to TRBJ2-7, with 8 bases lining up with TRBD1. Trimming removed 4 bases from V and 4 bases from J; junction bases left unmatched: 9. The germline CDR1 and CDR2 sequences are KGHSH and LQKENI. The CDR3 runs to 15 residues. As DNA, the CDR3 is TGTGCCAGCTCACGGGACAGGAGCACGTCGTACGAGCAGTACTTC. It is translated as CASSRDRSTSYEQYF. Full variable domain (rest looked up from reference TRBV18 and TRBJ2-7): NAGVMQNPRHLVRRRGQEARLRCSPMKGHSHVYWYRQLPEEGLKFMVYLQKENIIDESGMPKERFSAEFPKEGPSILRIQQVVRGDSAAYFCASSRDRSTSYEQYFGPGTRLTVT.

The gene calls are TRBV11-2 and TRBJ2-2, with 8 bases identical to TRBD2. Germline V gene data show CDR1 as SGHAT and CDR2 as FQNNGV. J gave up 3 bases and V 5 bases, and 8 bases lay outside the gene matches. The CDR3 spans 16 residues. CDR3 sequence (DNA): TGTGCCAGCAGCCAACCAAGCGGGGGTTACACCGGGGAGCTGTTTTTT. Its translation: CASSQPSGGYTGELFF.

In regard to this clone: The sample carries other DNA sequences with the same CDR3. DNA of the CDR3: TGTGCCAGCAGTTTGGGGGGCGCGAACTATGGCTACACCTTC. Residues: CASSLGGANYGYTF. This chain links TRBV28 with TRBJ1-2; D is possibly TRBD1 (6 bases). Trimming shortened V by 3 bases and J by 2 bases, and 10 bases separated the two germline ends. Germline V gene data show CDR1 as MDHEN and CDR2 as SYDVKM. This CDR3 comprises 14 residues.

CDR3 protein: CASSQRQGRKANYGYTF. CDR3 DNA: TGCGCCAGCAGTCAAAGACAGGGGAGGAAGGCTAACTATGGCTACACCTTC. V usage is TRBV23-1 and J usage is TRBJ1-2; 8 bases align to TRBD1. TRBV23-1 is filed as an ORF, its function uncertain. The CDR3 runs to 17 residues. J lost 0 bases, V lost 2 bases, and 8 bases had no gene match.

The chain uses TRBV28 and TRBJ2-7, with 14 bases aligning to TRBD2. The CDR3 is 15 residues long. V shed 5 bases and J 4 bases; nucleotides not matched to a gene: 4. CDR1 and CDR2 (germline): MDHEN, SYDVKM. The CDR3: CASSTRTSGRYEQYF. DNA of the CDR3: TGTGCCAGCAGTACTCGGACTAGCGGGAGGTACGAGCAGTACTTC.

The CDR3 reads CASSSGSGRGDNEQFF. The CDR3 DNA reads as TGTGCCAGCAGCTCGGGTAGCGGGAGAGGGGACAATGAGCAGTTCTTC. The J gene is TRBJ2-1, the V gene TRBV9; 9 positions match TRBD2. The germline gives CDR1 SGDLS, CDR2 YYNGEE. V was clipped by 4 bases and J by 5 bases; unmatched bases: 10. CDR3 length equals 16 residues.

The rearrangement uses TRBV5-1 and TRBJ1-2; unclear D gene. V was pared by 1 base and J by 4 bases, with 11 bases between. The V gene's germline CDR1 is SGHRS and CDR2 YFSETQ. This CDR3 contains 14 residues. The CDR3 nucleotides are TGCGCCAGCAGCTTGAGTCAGCCTATCTATGGCTACACCTTC. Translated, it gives CASSLSQPIYGYTF.